These T cell receptor beta chains were read from a single sample in a study of blood T cell repertoires in COVID-19. Sequencing was performed with immunoSEQ multiplex PCR; in TCRdb, only in-frame clones are kept and a portion is missing. Of 80,000 to 95,000 clones in the sample, around 82% were seen once. The sample comprised peripheral blood. These receptors were collected from a human donor in a cohort sampled during active COVID-19. CDR3s leave out the opening cysteine and the closing phenylalanine or tryptophan.

v_gene,CDR3aa
TRBV29-1,SAARGAVGETQY
TRBV28,ASSWHETRGYT
TRBV11-2,ASSLAGGLPSTGELF
TRBV3-1/TRBV3-2,ASSQDRARLASSYNEQF
TRBV6-2/TRBV6-3,ASSPRAGNEQY
TRBV6-5,ASSLGGAHGYT
TRBV6-2/TRBV6-3,ASSYSRQLNTEAF
TRBV9,ASSAGQGLLDGYT
TRBV12-5,ASGSRQGGSVF
TRBV7-6,ASSLDVGTSQPQH
TRBV21-1,ATQAAAPEKLF
TRBV24-1,ATSVGDTQY
TRBV30,AWSVSGLNYGYT
TRBV7-3,ASSFIGSGSRSSYNEQF
TRBV3-1/TRBV3-2,ASSQALTRNEKLF
TRBV18,ASSPPSRVGTQY
TRBV9,ASSVGSGPYEQY
TRBV4-2,ASSPRTGPTDTQY
TRBV5-6,ASGGRRTEAF
TRBV6-2/TRBV6-3,ASSYRTSQETQY
TRBV6-4,ASSVTTSSDTQY
TRBV5-4,ASSLGAGANQPQH
TRBV5-5,ASSSWGLAGYNEQF
TRBV7-6,ASSLVEKSEAF
TRBV9,ASSLGVAGQETQY
TRBV27,ASSPSPRGWGFHEQY
TRBV6-2/TRBV6-3,ASSYSRTVSYNEQF
TRBV7-9,ASSSGAVAGINEQF
TRBV4-1,ASSQVRLAGGTDTQY
TRBV7-2,ASTRSGTAYEQY
TRBV9,ASSVTGTSGEQF
TRBV4-2,ASSQEVRENNEQF
TRBV6-5,ASSSTQGTGELF
TRBV6-2/TRBV6-3,ASSRTRDRTYEQY
TRBV24-1,ATSLGTERGDTQY